These 32 T cell receptor beta chains were sequenced from one sample in a study of human T cells and chemical hapten exposure. TCRdb independently ran MiXCR on the RACE reads; one entry per CDR3 protein. Found here are about 380,000 distinct CDR3 sequences, about 5.1% of them singletons; the top ten hold 2.5% to 3%. The time point denotes: pre-sensitization, week 0. The treatment is: therapeutic diphenylcyclopropenone sensitization with weekly scalp DPC. Sequencing was performed on whole blood, taken in connection with sensitization to the hapten diphenylcyclopropenone (DPC). The origin of the receptors is a woman aged 45-60 years with alopecia areata. Some clones in this sample may be carry-over from other donors' samples.

This clonotype was counted ten times or more. V usage is TRBV2 and J usage is TRBJ1-6, with 9 bases lining up with TRBD1. The CDR3 runs 14 residues. J was trimmed by 5 bases and V by 4 bases; bases with no gene match: 0. The germline CDR1 and CDR2 sequences are SNHLY and FYNNEI. CDR3 residues: CASSGTGDNSPLHF. The CDR3 region has the DNA TGTGCCAGCAGTGGGACAGGGGATAATTCACCCCTCCACTTT.

The CDR3, as DNA: TGTGCCACCAGTGGTGTACAGGGGGCGTTGGATACGCAGTATTTT. This codes for CATSGVQGALDTQYF. The chain couples TRBV24-1 to TRBJ2-3, with 9 bases that match TRBD1. CDR3 size: 15 residues. The V gene's germline CDR1 is KGHDR and CDR2 SFDVKD. With V trimmed by 5 bases and J by 6 bases, 8 bases remained unmatched.

This clonotype was counted at least ten times. The genes are TRBV10-3 and TRBJ1-1, with D hard to call. The V end was cut by 4 bases, the J end by 11 bases, with 20 bases between. This CDR3 is 14 amino acids long. The germline V gene has CDR1 ENHRY and CDR2 SYGVKD. CDR3 loop: CAISGDISKRLAFF. The CDR3 DNA reads TGTGCCATCAGTGGCGACATCTCCAAAAGATTGGCTTTCTTT.

Ten or more counts support this clonotype. The chain has TRBV2 and TRBJ1-2; TRBD1 aligns across 12 bases. J was trimmed by 3 bases and V by 6 bases; bases with no gene match: 5. The CDR3 runs 15 residues. CDR1 and CDR2 from the germline V gene are SNHLY and FYNNEI. CDR3 amino acids: CASRDGTGGDYGYTF. For the CDR3, the DNA is TGTGCCAGCAGGGACGGGACAGGGGGCGACTATGGCTACACCTTC.

This clonotype was counted only a few times. The chain is built from TRBV21-1 and TRBJ2-2; TRBD1, as called in the table, went unchecked against the DNA. TRBV21-1 represents a pseudogene. The length of the CDR3 is 17 residues. CDR3 amino acids: CASSTPGPNSNTGELFF. Written as DNA, the CDR3 is TGTGCCAGCTCGACCCCGGGACCCAATTCGAACACCGGGGAGCTGTTTTTT.

This clonotype was recorded a few times. V and J are TRBV19 and TRBJ1-5; 9 bases map to TRBD1. V shed 4 bases, J shed 0 bases, and the junction held 1 base outside the gene matches. The CDR3 is 15 residues long. The germline CDR1 and CDR2 sequences are LNHDA and SQIVND (reference sequence). The CDR3 DNA reads as TGTGCCAGTAGTACGACAGGGGGTAGCAATCAGCCCCAGCATTTT. Its protein product is CASSTTGGSNQPQHF.

The CDR3 sequence is CARSTFTGELFF. The CDR3 DNA sequence: TGTGCCCGCTCCACATTCACCGGGGAGCTGTTTTTT. V and J are TRBV30 and TRBJ2-2; D unresolved. The CDR3 covers 12 residues. Looked up from germline, CDR1 is GTSNPN and CDR2 is SVGIG (reference sequence). Between the trimmed V and J ends, which lost 8 bases and 4 bases, there was a span of 11 bases.

At least ten counts were recorded for this clonotype. The rearrangement joins TRBV2 to TRBJ2-1, with a tentative D call TRBD2 (5 bases). Per the germline V gene, CDR1 is SNHLY and CDR2 is FYNNEI. The CDR3 totals 17 residues. Trimming took 1 base from V and 7 from J, leaving 20 bases between them. For the CDR3, the DNA is TGTGCCAGCAGTGAAGGGACCCTTTCACTAGTGGTAAATGAGCAGTTCTTC. Its translation is CASSEGTLSLVVNEQFF.

The V call is TRBV15, the J call TRBJ1-5, with D unclear. The CDR3 consists of 16 residues. The germline gives CDR1 LNHNV, CDR2 YYDKDF (reference sequence). V was cut by 0 bases and J by 0 bases, with 9 bases left in between. The CDR3 DNA sequence: TGTGCCACCAGCAGAGATAGGCCTACTAGCAATCAGCCCCAGCATTTT. Protein product: CATSRDRPTSNQPQHF.

This chain links TRBV20-1 with TRBJ1-2; unclear D gene. Germline CDR1 is DFQATT and CDR2 is SNEGSKA (reference sequence). There are 13 residues in the CDR3. The V gene lost 4 bases and the J gene lost 8 bases, with 17 bases spanning the gap. CDR3 protein: CSATNSKDEGYTF. For the CDR3, the DNA is TGCAGTGCTACCAATTCCAAGGATGAGGGCTACACCTTC.

This clonotype has a count of ten or more. The rearrangement joins TRBV29-1 to TRBJ2-1, with 7 bases lining up with TRBD1. The CDR3 has 12 amino acids. The germline CDR1 and CDR2 sequences are SQVTM and ANQGSEA. The V and J ends lost 7 bases and 5 bases, in that order; junction bases with no gene match: 5. CDR3 region: CSAIGTDNEQFF. The CDR3 nucleotides are TGCAGCGCTATTGGGACAGACAATGAGCAGTTCTTC.

This clonotype was recorded many times. The genes are TRBV9 and TRBJ2-2; TRBD1 or TRBD2 may be the D gene (6 bases each). This CDR3 spans 16 amino acids. The ends were cut back, 0 bases at V and 6 bases at J, with 15 bases in the middle. The germline CDR1 and CDR2 sequences are SGDLS and YYNGEE. This CDR3 reads CASSVALGGLAGELFF. CDR3 nucleotide sequence: TGTGCCAGCAGCGTAGCTTTGGGGGGCCTTGCCGGGGAGCTGTTTTTT.

This clonotype was found many times. The rearrangement uses TRBV7-9 and TRBJ2-5; D is ambiguous. V lost 5 bases, J lost 3 bases, and 4 bases lay in between. This CDR3 is 11 amino acids long. Per the germline V gene, CDR1 is SEHNR and CDR2 is FQNEAQ (reference sequence). This chain's CDR3 is CASSEKETQYF. For the CDR3, the DNA is TGTGCCAGCAGCGAGAAAGAGACCCAGTACTTC.

The chain is built from TRBV12-5 and TRBJ2-5, with a tentative D call TRBD1 (5 bases). The CDR3 sequence is 15 residues long. Looked up from germline, CDR1 is LGHNT and CDR2 is FRNRAP. Trimming removed 2 bases from V and 7 bases from J, with 17 bases in between. The CDR3 region is CASGLSQGRFGTQYF. The CDR3 coding sequence is TGTGCTAGTGGTTTGTCTCAGGGAAGGTTCGGGACCCAGTACTTC.

The chain uses TRBV4-3 and TRBJ2-1, with TRBD2 matching 9 bases. Germline V gene lookup returns CDR1 LGHNA and CDR2 YSLEER. This CDR3 spans 16 amino acids. V lost 1 base, J lost 7 bases, and 8 bases stayed unmatched. In DNA, the CDR3 is TGCGCCAGCAGCCAAGTTGCGGGAGGGCCGGGGAATGAGCAGTTCTTC. This codes for CASSQVAGGPGNEQFF.

This clonotype has a count of ten or more. This chain connects TRBV12-3 or TRBV12-4 to TRBJ2-7; D possibly matches TRBD1 or TRBD2 (6 bases each). The CDR3 has 13 residues. The germline V and J ends were trimmed by 6 bases and 5 bases, with 14 bases remaining between them. CDR3 DNA: TGTGCCAGCAGCTGGGGGGCTTCCAACGAGCAGTACTTC. It codes for CASSWGASNEQYF.

The chain uses TRBV28 and TRBJ1-5, with a weak D call TRBD1 (5 bases). The CDR3 totals 14 residues. V was pared by 3 bases and J by 7 bases, with 13 bases between. CDR1 MDHEN and CDR2 SYDVKM come from the germline V gene. The CDR3 DNA reads as TGTGCCAGCAGTTTTCGGGGCAGGAGGCAGCCCCAGCATTTT. It encodes CASSFRGRRQPQHF.

This clonotype has at least ten counts. This chain uses TRBV6-2 or TRBV6-3 with TRBJ2-7; TRBD1 matches 11 bases. This CDR3 region has 14 residues. CDR1 is MNHEY, CDR2 SVGEGT, per germline. After removal of 7 bases from V and 7 bases from J, the junction contained 9 bases not matched to a gene. CDR3 bases: TGTGCCAGCACCCACCGGGACAGGGGGAATGAGCAGTACTTC. This translates into CASTHRDRGNEQYF.

This clonotype was seen repeatedly, ten times or more. The chain uses TRBV5-1 and TRBJ2-1, with D unresolved. The germline CDR1 and CDR2 sequences are SGHRS and YFSETQ. Between the trimmed V and J ends, which lost 0 bases and 2 bases, there was a span of 9 bases. The CDR3 spans 15 residues. The CDR3 protein is CASSLVQVTYNEQFF. The CDR3 DNA sequence: TGCGCCAGCAGCTTGGTTCAGGTCACCTACAATGAGCAGTTCTTC. The variable domain in full, completed from reference TRBV5-1 and TRBJ2-1, reads KAGVTQTPRYLIKTRGQQVTLSCSPISGHRSVSWYQQTPGQGLQFLFEYFSETQRNKGNFPGRFSGRQFSNSRSEMNVSTLELGDSALYLCASSLVQVTYNEQFFGPGTRLTVL.

This clonotype was counted many times. V gene TRBV6-5 combines with J gene TRBJ2-3; 7 bases map to TRBD2. Germline V gene data show CDR1 as MNHEY and CDR2 as SVGAGI. With 0 bases clipped from V and 2 bases from J, the junction kept 8 bases outside the gene matches. The CDR3 is 17 amino acids. CDR3 residues: CASSYSIWEGNTDTQYF. Here the CDR3 DNA reads TGTGCCAGCAGTTACTCGATTTGGGAGGGAAACACAGATACGCAGTATTTT.

This chain links TRBV7-9 with TRBJ1-4; D unresolved. V lost 4 bases to trimming and J lost 5 bases, with 14 bases between them. The CDR3 loop spans 15 amino acids. The germline CDR1 and CDR2 sequences are SEHNR and FQNEAQ (reference sequence). This chain's CDR3 is CASSSDGGRNEKLFF. CDR3 nucleotide sequence: TGTGCCAGCAGCTCGGACGGAGGCAGGAATGAAAAACTGTTTTTT.

This rearrangement joins TRBV6-1 to TRBJ1-2, with D perhaps matching TRBD1 (6 bases). Per germline, CDR1 MNHNS and CDR2 SASEGT. V lost 6 bases, J lost 4 bases, and 15 bases lay in between. This CDR3 has 14 residues. CDR3 bases: TGTGCCAGCAGGATGGGACACGAAACCTATGGCTACACCTTC. As protein: CASRMGHETYGYTF.

This clonotype showed up just a few times. This rearrangement joins TRBV12-3 or TRBV12-4 to TRBJ2-3, with 11 bases that match TRBD2. The CDR3 length is 17 residues. Trimming cost V 6 bases and J 0 bases; bases outside gene matches: 8. The CDR3 here is CASSLGLAVPSTDTQYF. In DNA form, the CDR3 reads TGTGCCAGCAGCTTGGGACTAGCGGTACCTAGCACAGATACGCAGTATTTT.

This clonotype was detected many times. The V call is TRBV9, the J call TRBJ2-5; the D gene could be TRBD1 or TRBD2 (7 bases each). Trimming shortened V by 0 bases and J by 2 bases, and 11 bases separated the two germline ends. The CDR3 contains 15 residues. CDR1 SGDLS and CDR2 YYNGEE come from the germline V gene. CDR3 in DNA: TGTGCCAGCAGCGTAGGACAGGGAGGGCAAGAGACCCAGTACTTC. It specifies CASSVGQGGQETQYF.

The chain is built from TRBV12-5 and TRBJ2-5; possibly TRBD2 for D (5 bases). The CDR3 runs to 15 residues. V was shortened by 1 base and J by 3 bases, with 12 bases between the two germline ends. Germline-derived CDR1 and CDR2 are LGHNT and FRNRAP. The CDR3 DNA follows: TGTGCTAGTGGTTTGGCCCAGACTACTAAAGAGACCCAGTACTTC. Residues: CASGLAQTTKETQYF.

This clonotype was recorded many times. J is TRBJ2-1 and V is TRBV12-3 or TRBV12-4, with 7 nucleotides matching TRBD2. With 7 bases clipped from V and 7 bases from J, the junction kept 13 bases outside the gene matches. This CDR3 is built from 15 residues. The CDR3 loop is CASTHFGLERNEQFF. CDR3 nucleotide sequence: TGTGCCAGCACCCACTTTGGACTAGAACGGAATGAGCAGTTCTTC.

There are a few counts of this clonotype. The J gene is TRBJ2-3, the V gene TRBV5-5; 9 bases map to TRBD2. V was clipped by 5 bases and J by 2 bases; unmatched bases: 9. The CDR3 length is 16 residues. Germline V gene lookup returns CDR1 SGHKS and CDR2 YYEKEE (reference sequence). The CDR3, as DNA: TGTGCCAGCAGGCCCTCGACTAGCGGTTACACAGATACGCAGTATTTT. It translates to CASRPSTSGYTDTQYF. The full variable domain, completed using reference TRBV5-5 and TRBJ2-3, is DAGVTQSPTHLIKTRGQQVTLRCSPISGHKSVSWYQQVLGQGPQFIFQYYEKEERGRGNFPDRFSARQFPNYSSELNVNALLLGDSALYLCASRPSTSGYTDTQYFGPGTRLTVL.

This clonotype has a count of ten or more. This chain joins TRBV20-1 and TRBJ2-3; D tentatively fits TRBD1 or TRBD2 (5 bases each). Germline V gene sequence: CDR1 DFQATT, CDR2 SNEGSKA (reference sequence). V gave up 5 bases and J gave up 2 bases, with 11 bases separating them. The CDR3 covers 13 residues. CDR3 in DNA: TGCAGTGCTGTCGGGGCCATCACAGATACGCAGTATTTT. Amino acid sequence: CSAVGAITDTQYF.

The rearrangement links TRBV20-1 to TRBJ2-3; 8 positions match TRBD2. This CDR3 spans 15 amino acids. Germline values: CDR1 DFQATT, CDR2 SNEGSKA (reference sequence). V dropped 0 bases and J dropped 4; count of bases not matched to a gene: 6. The CDR3: CSARDPTGGPDTQYF. The CDR3 region has the DNA TGCAGTGCTAGAGATCCAACGGGGGGGCCAGATACGCAGTATTTT.

The sample holds many counts of this clonotype. The rearrangement uses TRBV5-6 and TRBJ2-5; TRBD1 aligns across 9 bases. Germline V lookup: CDR1 SGHDT, CDR2 YYEEEE. Trimming took 3 bases from V and 5 from J; bases not matched to a gene: 2. The CDR3 extends over 13 amino acids. Written as DNA, the CDR3 is TGTGCCAGCAGCTGGGGGACAGGGGAGACCCAGTACTTC. Translated: CASSWGTGETQYF.

The V and J genes are TRBV6-2 or TRBV6-3 and TRBJ2-7; D is perhaps TRBD1 (6 bases). With 7 bases removed from V and 6 bases from J, the gap between germline ends came to 19 bases. The CDR3 is 14 amino acids. Germline-derived CDR1 and CDR2 are MNHEY and SVGEGT. CDR3 DNA sequence: TGTGCCAGCACTTTCAGGGGTCGTTCGATCGAGCAGTACTTC. As protein: CASTFRGRSIEQYF.

There are many counts of this clonotype. The CDR3, as DNA: TGTGCCAGCAGTTCTCAAACTAGGGGCCCCTACAATGAGCAGTTCTTC. It codes for CASSSQTRGPYNEQFF. This chain links TRBV28 with TRBJ2-1; possibly TRBD1 or TRBD2 for D (5 bases each). Per germline, CDR1 MDHEN and CDR2 SYDVKM. V was shortened by 4 bases and J by 2 bases, with 15 bases between the two germline ends. CDR3 length equals 16 residues.